The 18 T cell receptor beta chains below all came from one sample that was sequenced in a study of T cells in Graves' hyperthyroidism and ophthalmopathy. RNA transcripts yielded amplified TCR beta CDR3 regions. In the first-round RT-PCR of the TCR CDR3, the HTBI primer set was used. TCRdb processed the multiplex PCR reads anew with MiXCR; each CDR3 protein has one entry. Of around 290,000 distinct CDR3 sequences in the sample, 13% were seen once. The sequenced sample consisted of blood. These receptors were taken from a woman in her twenties or thirties with Graves' hyperthyroidism that later progressed to Graves' ophthalmopathy.

Remarks on this clonotype: Just one base apart from a much larger clone, this may be a read error. The J gene is TRBJ1-1, the V gene TRBV2; the match to TRBD1 covers 7 bases. Looked up from germline, CDR1 is SNHLY and CDR2 is FYNNEI. This CDR3 has 16 amino acids. The CDR3 is CASGEDRVVTNTEAFF. CDR3 bases: TGTGCCAGCGGTGAAGACAGGGTAGTGACGAACACTGAAGCTTTCTTT.

Ten or more counts support this clonotype. The V and J genes are TRBV6-2 or TRBV6-3 and TRBJ2-1; 7 nucleotides match TRBD2. This CDR3 contains 14 residues. CDR1 is MNHEY, CDR2 SVGEGT, per germline. J gave up 8 bases and V 7 bases, and 11 bases lay outside the gene matches. CDR3 region: CASKVGGSRDEQFF. CDR3 DNA sequence: TGTGCCAGCAAGGTTGGCGGGAGTAGGGATGAGCAGTTCTTC.

The table lists this clonotype with many counts. V usage is TRBV20-1 and J usage is TRBJ2-1; 9 nucleotides align to TRBD1. Germline CDR1 is DFQATT and CDR2 is SNEGSKA (reference sequence). Trimming cost V 1 base and J 8 bases; bases outside gene matches: 6. The CDR3 consists of 14 residues. The CDR3 loop is CSARGDREIHEQFF. CDR3 coding DNA: TGCAGTGCTAGAGGGGACAGGGAGATCCATGAGCAGTTCTTC.

The genes are TRBV4-1 and TRBJ2-5, with a tentative D call TRBD2 (5 bases). The CDR3 covers 14 residues. Germline assignment: CDR1 MGHRA and CDR2 YSYEKL. V was shortened by 0 bases and J by 10 bases, with 15 bases between the two germline ends. CDR3 sequence: CASSQDWQAGDQYF. As DNA, the CDR3 is TGCGCCAGCAGCCAAGATTGGCAGGCCGGGGACCAGTACTTC.

This clonotype was seen a handful of times. Relative to the germline gene, one junction end is altered; a read error may explain this. The chain couples TRBV3-1 to TRBJ2-5; D gene uncertain. The CDR3 sequence is 15 residues long. The germline gives CDR1 LGHDT, CDR2 YNNKEL (reference sequence). CDR3: CANSQDPGDGETQYF. The CDR3 nucleotides are TGTGCCAACAGCCAAGATCCGGGCGACGGGGAGACCCAGTACTTC.

The chain couples TRBV19 to TRBJ2-3; D not resolved. CDR3 size: 16 residues. Germline V gene data show CDR1 as LNHDA and CDR2 as SQIVND (reference sequence). V lost 7 bases to trimming and J lost 4 bases, with 21 bases between them. This chain's CDR3 is CASKVTWSVSSDTQYF. CDR3 nucleotide sequence: TGTGCCAGTAAGGTAACTTGGAGCGTATCGTCAGATACGCAGTATTTT.

A few counts support this clonotype. This rearrangement joins TRBV6-5 to TRBJ2-2; 9 bases are shared with TRBD2. This CDR3 has 17 residues. Per the germline V gene, CDR1 is MNHEY and CDR2 is SVGAGI. V dropped 2 bases and J dropped 4; count of bases not matched to a gene: 8. CDR3 bases: TGTGCCAGCAGTTACGTAGCGGGAGCCGGTTTCACCGGGGAGCTGTTTTTT. Amino acid sequence: CASSYVAGAGFTGELFF.

The table lists this clonotype with many counts. The chain combines TRBV28 with TRBJ2-5, with D unclear. Germline CDR1 MDHEN, CDR2 SYDVKM. V lost 3 bases to trimming and J lost 5 bases, with 10 bases between them. The CDR3 has 13 residues. The CDR3 region is CASSLPGGETQYF. CDR3 sequence (DNA): TGTGCCAGCAGTTTGCCCGGTGGGGAGACCCAGTACTTC.

This clonotype was detected many times. The rearrangement uses TRBV11-2 and TRBJ2-3; 14 bases align to TRBD2. The V and J ends lost 5 bases and 3 bases, in that order; junction bases with no gene match: 7. The germline CDR1 and CDR2 sequences are SGHAT and FQNNGV. The CDR3 totals 17 residues. CDR3 sequence reads: CASSGLAGGWVTDTQYF. In DNA form, the CDR3 reads TGTGCCAGCAGCGGACTAGCGGGAGGCTGGGTGACAGATACGCAGTATTTT.

This clonotype appeared many times. The chain joins TRBV20-1 to TRBJ2-1; 8 nucleotides align to TRBD1. The CDR3 is 12 amino acids. Germline V gene sequence: CDR1 DFQATT, CDR2 SNEGSKA (reference sequence). Trimming removed 7 bases from V and 8 bases from J; junction bases left unmatched: 7. Written as DNA, the CDR3 is TGCAGTGGTCCAGGGGGCGGCTATGAGCAGTTCTTC. Translating it yields CSGPGGGYEQFF.

This chain joins TRBV27 and TRBJ2-1; the match to TRBD1 covers 9 bases. There are 14 residues in the CDR3. Germline CDR1 is MNHEY and CDR2 is SMNVEV (reference sequence). The junction had 10 bases not matched to a gene; V was cut back by 6 bases and J by 10 bases. The chain's CDR3 is CASRLLTGGPEQFF. In DNA form, the CDR3 reads TGTGCCAGCAGACTCCTTACAGGGGGCCCCGAGCAGTTCTTC.

This clonotype was found many times. The chain recombines TRBV20-1 with TRBJ1-1; D unresolved. Per the germline V gene, CDR1 is DFQATT and CDR2 is SNEGSKA (reference sequence). The CDR3 is 13 amino acids. V was clipped by 1 base and J by 1 base, with 7 bases between them. The CDR3 sequence: CSARGDKNTEAFF. DNA for the CDR3: TGCAGTGCTAGAGGGGATAAGAACACTGAAGCTTTCTTT.

In this sample, this clonotype turned up many times. The chain carries TRBV12-3 or TRBV12-4 and TRBJ1-2; 8 bases align to TRBD1. CDR3 length: 14 amino acids. V gave up 6 bases and J gave up 8 bases; unmatched junction bases: 11. This chain's CDR3 is CASSTLGAGGGYTF. Written as DNA, the CDR3 is TGTGCCAGCAGCACCCTGGGGGCAGGGGGCGGCTACACCTTC.

Of note for this clonotype: This may be a read error, as it is one base from a much larger clone. J is TRBJ1-2 and V is TRBV28; D is perhaps TRBD1 (6 bases). This CDR3 is built from 15 residues. V lost 8 bases to trimming and J lost 6 bases, with 22 bases between them. Germline CDR1 MDHEN, CDR2 SYDVKM. The CDR3 region is CASSSYDRGADGYTF. DNA for the CDR3: TGTGCCAGCTCGTCTTACGACCGGGGGGCTGATGGCTACACCTTC.

This clonotype appeared many times. V usage is TRBV7-9 and J usage is TRBJ2-5; TRBD1 matches 9 bases. CDR1 is SEHNR, CDR2 FQNEAQ, per germline (reference sequence). With 1 base clipped from V and 4 bases from J, the junction kept 4 bases outside the gene matches. This CDR3 is 15 amino acids long. CDR3 nucleotide sequence: TGTGCCAGCAGCTTAGTTTTGGGACAGGGAGAGACCCAGTACTTC. Translating gives CASSLVLGQGETQYF.

This clonotype was recorded at least ten times. The chain has TRBV6-2 or TRBV6-3 and TRBJ2-7, with D perhaps TRBD2 (5 bases). The CDR3 is 14 residues long. Trimming removed 5 bases at V and 6 bases at J, with 17 bases between. The germline CDR1 and CDR2 sequences are MNHEY and SVGEGT. This CDR3 is CASSTRLTPGEQYF. CDR3 DNA sequence: TGTGCCAGCAGTACCCGACTAACTCCGGGCGAGCAGTACTTC.

This sequence joins TRBV6-2 or TRBV6-3 and TRBJ2-1; unclear D gene. Between the trimmed V and J ends, which lost 2 bases and 2 bases, there was a span of 7 bases. Germline CDR1 MNHEY, CDR2 SVGEGT. The CDR3 loop spans 14 amino acids. The CDR3 protein is CASSYGAPYNEQFF. The CDR3 DNA is TGTGCCAGCAGTTACGGCGCCCCCTACAATGAGCAGTTCTTC.

This chain connects TRBV6-1 to TRBJ2-3, with 10 bases aligning to TRBD2. The CDR3 extends over 14 amino acids. Germline V gene data show CDR1 as MNHNS and CDR2 as SASEGT. J was trimmed by 6 bases and V by 4 bases; bases with no gene match: 4. The DNA for the CDR3 is TGTGCCAGCAGTGGGACTAGCGGTTGGGATACGCAGTATTTT. Its translation is CASSGTSGWDTQYF.